This TCR beta chain is drawn from a study of technical replicates of blood from several donors (dated by TCRdb to about 2017). Details on this clone: Its antigen is currently not known. One base away there is no much larger clone; base qualities are not given.

Library preparation used the immunoSEQ multiplex PCR assay. TCRdb carries this immuneACCESS record with in-frame sequences only. Its versions omit some clonotypes, under half of them owing to an unresolved V gene in the studies checked, with the rest unexplained. The table for this sample lists about 100,000 clones; roughly 96% of them were counted only once. The ten largest clones represent about 0.39% of the sample. The sample taken for sequencing was T cells isolated from PBMCs. The clonotype was recovered from a human donor in good health.

The sequenced DNA: TGTGCCAGCAGTTTGGGACAGGGAATATTCTACGAGCAGTACTTC. It codes for CASSLGQGIFYEQYF. The V gene is TRBV27 and the J gene is TRBJ2-7, with TRBD1 identical over 9 junction bases. Reading from cysteine to phenylalanine, the CDR3 counts 15 amino acids. This entry keeps only the CDR3 DNA: 45 bases, framed from base 1. At the junction V is shortened by 3 bases and J by 3 bases; bases outside the gene matches: 6. CDR1 and CDR2, per the germline V gene (reference sequence), are MNHEY and SMNVEV.